This T cell receptor beta chain was recovered during a study of sequential checkpoint blockade in melanoma (dated by TCRdb to about 2019). Regarding the complete study: Patients were assigned by 1:1 randomization to either first-line nivolumab followed by ipilimumab (arm A) or ipilimumab followed by nivolumab (arm B). Maintenance nivolumab came after each of the two trial sequences. Findings and caveats that apply to the study as a whole: The model for predicting response that combines TCR metrics with mutation burden needs to be validated in larger, independent patient cohorts.

TCRbeta CDR3 regions were immunosequenced from genomic DNA with the immunoSEQ Assay. Before high-throughput sequencing, genomic DNA was amplified using bias-controlled multiplex PCR. Concerning the study's data processing: To quantify the absolute abundance of each unique TCRbeta CDR3 region, the sequences were collapsed and filtered. Clonality, defined as 1 minus Pielou's evenness, was calculated using productive rearrangements only. Clones with significantly greater frequencies in on-treatment versus baseline samples were identified using a previously published method. TCRdb re-hosts the immuneACCESS table, in-frame sequences only. Its copies lack some clones; in the studies checked, an unresolved V gene accounts for under half of them, and the cause for the rest is not known. From that table come the V and J calls and clone size; the DNA was used to work out D and trimming. Recorded for this sample are about 12,000 clones; roughly 81% of them occurred a single time. The ten top clones hold about 18% of the sample.

About this clone itself: Its cognate antigen has yet to be identified. Nothing much larger sits one base from this clone, and base qualities are not available.

According to the study, the label for this sample's treatment or condition signals: randomized to nivolumab then ipilimumab (arm A) or the reverse (arm B). Prior DNA-damaging chemotherapy had not been received by any trial patient. Live CD3+CD8+ cells negative for CD19 and CD56 were sorted from thawed PBMCs on a FACS Aria II flow cytometer. Samples came from patients with melanoma in CheckMate 064, a randomized, open-label phase II trial of sequential checkpoint blockade. Peripheral blood mononuclear cells were collected by leukapheresis, purified using Ficoll-Paque, and frozen in human serum containing roughly 10% DMSO. Right after sorting, the blood CD3+CD8+ cells were verified to be >95% pure, and DNA extraction followed. Reading from cysteine to phenylalanine, the CDR3 counts 18 amino acids. The retained sequence is limited to the CDR3, 54 bases, with the frame set at the first base. CDR1 and CDR2, looked up from the germline V gene, are MGHRA and YSYEKL. V is reduced by 0 bases and J by 5 bases, leaving a spacing of 22 bases between them.

Here the sequenced sample was CD8+ T cells sorted from blood (inferred from file names), taken from a patient given nivolumab and ipilimumab in sequence. This TCR came from a human donor with melanoma. Here the chain combines TRBV4-1 and TRBJ1-1; TRBD1 is possibly the D segment (5 matching bases). The bases are TGCGCCAGCAGCCAAGATCCACCCAATATAGGGGTTACGACTGAAGCTTTCTTT. It translates to CASSQDPPNIGVTTEAFF.